The 21 T cell receptor beta chains below come from one sample, sequenced in a study of T cells in Graves' hyperthyroidism and ophthalmopathy (dated by TCRdb to 2018 to 2020). Library generation was performed with multiplex PCR. TCRdb names Illumina HiSeq 2000 as the instrument used. The TCR beta CDR3 regions were amplified from the RNA transcripts. A first-round RT-PCR of the TCR CDR3 used the HTBI primer set with the Qiagen OneStep RT-PCR kit. TCRdb trimmed the raw reads at Q25, called clones with MiXCR and kept productive beta chains. Every entry covers one CDR3 protein and lists the most common genes and DNA from its rows. The sample profile shows 500,000 to 800,000 distinct CDR3 sequences; over 40% of them were found once. Of the sample, roughly 7.2% falls within the top ten clones. The sequencing sample was made of peripheral blood or thyroid tissue (not recorded which). The receptors were sampled from an adult man with Graves' disease, either hyperthyroidism or ophthalmopathy (not recorded which).

This clonotype was seen at least ten times. This chain uses TRBV7-9 with TRBJ2-7; a possible D gene is TRBD1 (5 bases). Between the trimmed V and J ends, which lost 2 bases and 1 base, there was a span of 12 bases. The CDR3 extends over 15 amino acids. Per germline, CDR1 SEHNR and CDR2 FQNEAQ (reference sequence). CDR3 in DNA: TGTGCCAGCAGCTTAATGCCAGGGCCTTCCTACGAGCAGTACTTC. It codes for CASSLMPGPSYEQYF.

In nucleotides, the CDR3 is TGTGCCAGCAGTTACTTAGAAGGCGGCTCAGGGTCACCCCTCCACTTT. Its protein is CASSYLEGGSGSPLHF. The chain joins TRBV2 to TRBJ1-6, with D tentatively TRBD1 (5 bases). The CDR3 extends over 16 amino acids. V gave up 5 bases and J gave up 10 bases, with 21 bases separating them. Looked up from germline, CDR1 is SNHLY and CDR2 is FYNNEI.

This clonotype was counted ten times or more. CDR3: CASSVDGRDNSPLHF. The CDR3 nucleotides read TGTGCCAGCAGCGTAGATGGCAGGGATAATTCACCCCTCCACTTT. The rearrangement joins TRBV9 to TRBJ1-6, with D tentatively TRBD1 (5 bases). The CDR3 length is 15 residues. Per the germline V gene, CDR1 is SGDLS and CDR2 is YYNGEE. V was clipped by 0 bases and J by 5 bases, with 9 bases between them.

The chain has TRBV24-1 and TRBJ1-5; 7 bases line up with TRBD1. CDR3 length equals 13 residues. Trimming at V came to 4 bases and at J to 11 bases, leaving 7 bases not matched to a gene. CDR1 and CDR2 from the germline V gene are KGHDR and SFDVKD. CDR3 in amino acids: CATSEDREGSQHF. CDR3 bases: TGTGCCACCAGTGAAGACAGGGAGGGGTCCCAGCATTTT.

This clonotype was picked up many times. The chain carries TRBV11-3 and TRBJ2-5; unclear D gene. The ends were cut back, 5 bases at V and 1 base at J, with 5 bases in the middle. Germline CDR1 reads SGHNT; CDR2 reads YENEEA. This CDR3 region has 12 residues. In DNA form, the CDR3 reads TGTGCCAGCAGCATCGTCCAAGAGACCCAGTACTTC. Translation gives CASSIVQETQYF.

This clonotype occurred many times. V usage is TRBV7-9 and J usage is TRBJ2-7, with TRBD1 identical over 8 bases. The length of the CDR3 is 14 residues. The V gene end was trimmed by 9 bases and the J gene end by 2 bases; junction bases not matched to a gene: 9. Germline loops: CDR1 SEHNR, CDR2 FQNEAQ (reference sequence). In DNA, the CDR3 is TGTGCCAGTATCCAGGGGGCGCGGGCCTACGAGCAGTACTTC. Its translation is CASIQGARAYEQYF. The full variable domain, completed using reference TRBV7-9 and TRBJ2-7, is DTGVSQNPRHKITKRGQNVTFRCDPISEHNRLYWYRQTLGQGPEFLTYFQNEAQLEKSRLLSDRFSAERPKGSFSTLEIQRTEQGDSAMYLCASIQGARAYEQYFGPGTRLTVT.

The V call is TRBV2, the J call TRBJ1-1, with D unresolved. There are 14 residues in the CDR3. Germline V gives CDR1 SNHLY, CDR2 FYNNEI. The ends were cut back, 10 bases at V and 0 bases at J, with 15 bases in the middle. The CDR3 DNA follows: TGTGCCACCCAGATACAGTCTCTGAACACTGAAGCTTTCTTT. Translated, it gives CATQIQSLNTEAFF.

This chain uses TRBV6-5 with TRBJ1-5, with D tentatively TRBD1 (5 bases). Germline CDR1 is MNHEY and CDR2 is SVGAGI. V lost 5 bases and J lost 7, with 12 bases in between. The CDR3 is 13 amino acids. CDR3 protein: CASSTLKGQPQHF. The CDR3 DNA follows: TGTGCCAGCAGTACCCTGAAGGGGCAGCCCCAGCATTTT.

This chain joins TRBV2 and TRBJ2-5; TRBD2 aligns across 15 bases. CDR3 length: 16 residues. With V trimmed by 5 bases and J by 5 bases, 6 bases remained unmatched. Germline loops: CDR1 SNHLY, CDR2 FYNNEI. The CDR3 region has the DNA TGTGCCAGCAGTTCCCGGACTAGCGGGGGGGTGGAGACCCAGTACTTC. Encoded protein: CASSSRTSGGVETQYF.

Concerning this clonotype itself: With a much larger clone just one base away, this may be a read error. This rearrangement joins TRBV15 to TRBJ2-7, with 7 bases identical to TRBD1. Germline V gene lookup returns CDR1 LNHNV and CDR2 YYDKDF (reference sequence). CDR3 length: 12 amino acids. The CDR3 coding sequence is TGTGCCACCAGCATAGGGGGCCAGGCGCAGTGCTTC. Translated: CATSIGGQAQCF.

V gene TRBV20-1 combines with J gene TRBJ2-7; TRBD2 matches at 13 bases. There are 14 residues in the CDR3. V gave up 6 bases and J gave up 4 bases; unmatched junction bases: 6. The V gene's germline CDR1 is DFQATT and CDR2 SNEGSKA (reference sequence). For the CDR3, the DNA is TGCAGTGCCAGCAGGACTAGCGGGGGATACGAGCAGTACTTC. It codes for CSASRTSGGYEQYF.

This chain uses TRBV7-9 with TRBJ1-4; perhaps TRBD1 as D (6 bases). Looked up from germline, CDR1 is SEHNR and CDR2 is FQNEAQ (reference sequence). V was shortened by 6 bases and J by 6 bases, with 14 bases between the two germline ends. CDR3 length equals 14 residues. Written as DNA, the CDR3 is TGTGCCAGCAGACGCACAGGGCGAGATGAAAAACTGTTTTTT. It encodes CASRRTGRDEKLFF.

This chain uses TRBV7-2 with TRBJ1-2; D might be TRBD1 (6 bases). Germline values: CDR1 SGHTA, CDR2 FQGNSA. The CDR3 sequence is 14 residues long. V lost 6 bases to trimming and J lost 0 bases, with 11 bases between them. The CDR3 region has the DNA TGTGCCAGCAGAAGGACAGCAGCTAACTATGGCTACACCTTC. Amino acid sequence: CASRRTAANYGYTF.

The rearrangement joins TRBV19 to TRBJ2-2, with D unresolved. Trimming stripped 6 bases from V and 1 base from J, with 12 bases between. The CDR3 is 15 residues long. CDR1 is LNHDA and CDR2 is SQIVND in the germline V gene (reference sequence). CDR3 in amino acids: CASRLGSQNTGELFF. Written as DNA, the CDR3 is TGTGCCAGTAGGCTAGGCAGCCAGAACACCGGGGAGCTGTTTTTT.

This clonotype was seen at least ten times. The V gene is TRBV24-1, the J gene TRBJ1-1, with TRBD1 as a possible D gene (6 bases). The germline gives CDR1 KGHDR, CDR2 SFDVKD. The V end lost 4 bases, the J end lost 8 bases, and 13 bases lay between the germline ends. The CDR3 totals 13 residues. CDR3: CATSDPDSLEAFF. Here the CDR3 DNA reads TGTGCCACCAGTGACCCGGACAGTCTCGAAGCTTTCTTT.

This clonotype was seen a few times. J is TRBJ1-3 and V is TRBV6-1; TRBD1 aligns across 8 bases. CDR3 size: 16 residues. The germline gives CDR1 MNHNS, CDR2 SASEGT. Losses at the gene ends were 3 bases for V and 4 bases for J; bases not matched to a gene: 8. Written as DNA, the CDR3 is TGTGCCAGCAGTGACACGGATCGGGACAGGGGAAACACCATATATTTT. Protein product: CASSDTDRDRGNTIYF.

This clonotype was observed a handful of times. The chain joins TRBV9 to TRBJ1-1; D gene ambiguous. The CDR3 sequence is 14 residues long. V lost 3 bases and J lost 3, with 12 bases in between. From germline, CDR1 is SGDLS and CDR2 YYNGEE. This chain's CDR3 is CASSGRASHTEAFF. The CDR3 DNA reads as TGTGCCAGCAGCGGACGGGCATCGCACACTGAAGCTTTCTTT. Filled out from reference TRBV9 and TRBJ1-1, the complete variable domain reads DSGVTQTPKHLITATGQRVTLRCSPRSGDLSVYWYQQSLDQGLQFLIQYYNGEERAKGNILERFSAQQFPDLHSELNLSSLELGDSALYFCASSGRASHTEAFFGQGTRLTVV.

CDR3 sequence: CAISEGQGINSPLHF. The CDR3 DNA is TGTGCCATCAGTGAGGGACAGGGAATCAATTCACCCCTCCACTTT. The rearrangement links TRBV10-3 to TRBJ1-6; 8 positions match TRBD1. The V gene end was trimmed by 2 bases and the J gene end by 7 bases; junction bases not matched to a gene: 4. This CDR3 has 15 residues. Germline CDR1 reads ENHRY; CDR2 reads SYGVKD.

Notes on this clonotype: Possible read error: a much larger clone is one base away. The V gene is TRBV14, the J gene TRBJ1-2; D unresolved. The CDR3 is 13 amino acids. Per germline, CDR1 SGHDN and CDR2 FVKESK. The V end was cut by 1 base, the J end by 9 bases, with 12 bases between. In DNA, the CDR3 is TGTGCCAGCAGCCAAGTTGGGGTCCATAGCTACACCTTC. Translated: CASSQVGVHSYTF.

V gene TRBV20-1 combines with J gene TRBJ2-5; D perhaps matches TRBD1 (5 bases). CDR1 and CDR2 (germline): DFQATT, SNEGSKA (reference sequence). The CDR3 sequence is 15 residues long. V gave up 3 bases and J gave up 6 bases, with 20 bases separating them. The CDR3 sequence is CSASLARVSMKTQYF. DNA of the CDR3: TGCAGTGCTAGCTTGGCCAGGGTGTCTATGAAGACCCAGTACTTC.

This clonotype was counted a few times. The chain has TRBV12-3 or TRBV12-4 and TRBJ2-5, with TRBD2 matching over 9 bases. The CDR3 contains 15 residues. V shed 8 bases, J shed 2 bases, and the junction held 9 bases outside the gene matches. Here the CDR3 reads CASGPAGGPQETQYF. The CDR3 DNA follows: TGTGCCAGCGGCCCAGCGGGAGGCCCGCAAGAGACCCAGTACTTC.